One sample yielded the 30 T cell receptor beta chains listed below, sequenced in a study of technical replicates of blood from a few donors. Sequencing was performed with immunoSEQ multiplex PCR; in TCRdb, only in-frame clones are kept and a portion is missing. Of approximately 94,000 clones listed, 90% to 96% were seen once; the top ten hold about 0.38%. Sample: T cells isolated from PBMCs. All receptors derive from a human donor in good health.

The rearrangement uses TRBV6-5 and TRBJ2-3; D possibly corresponds to TRBD1 (6 bases). The CDR3 sequence is 13 residues long. Between the trimmed V and J ends, which lost 8 bases and 2 bases, there was a span of 11 bases. Per germline, CDR1 MNHEY and CDR2 SVGAGI. CDR3 nucleotides: TGTGCCAGCGTTGGGGGCTACACAGATACGCAGTATTTT. This gives the protein CASVGGYTDTQYF.

The chain links TRBV7-9 to TRBJ1-5; D unclear. V dropped 1 base and J dropped 4 bases, with 14 bases sitting between them. CDR3 length equals 16 residues. Germline V gene data show CDR1 as SEHNR and CDR2 as FQNEAQ (reference sequence). DNA of the CDR3: TGTGCCAGCAGCTTAGGAGGAGGTCAGAAAAATCAGCCCCAGCATTTT. Its protein product is CASSLGGGQKNQPQHF.

The rearrangement joins TRBV5-4 to TRBJ1-5; tentative D call: TRBD1 (6 bases). Germline CDR1 and CDR2: SGHNT and YYREEE (reference sequence). The length of the CDR3 is 13 residues. V lost 2 bases to trimming and J lost 7 bases, with 10 bases between them. As DNA, the CDR3 is TGTGCCAGCAGCTTTCAGGGGCAGCAGCCCCAGCATTTT. It yields the protein CASSFQGQQPQHF.

The chain carries TRBV7-2 and TRBJ1-2; D not resolved. CDR3 length: 13 residues. Trimming took 5 bases from V and 7 from J, leaving 14 bases between them. Germline V gives CDR1 SGHTA, CDR2 FQGNSA. CDR3 DNA sequence: TGTGCCAGCAGCACGAACTTTTACTCTGGCTACACCTTC. It encodes CASSTNFYSGYTF.

The chain employs TRBV9 and TRBJ2-1; D is uncertain. V lost 0 bases and J lost 6, with 10 bases in between. Germline CDR1 reads SGDLS; CDR2 reads YYNGEE. The CDR3 has 14 residues. CDR3 amino acids: CASSVADSFNEQFF. CDR3 DNA sequence: TGTGCCAGCAGCGTAGCCGATAGCTTCAATGAGCAGTTCTTC.

The chain is built from TRBV6-1 and TRBJ2-7; 8 nucleotides line up with TRBD1. V shed 6 bases, J shed 3 bases, and the junction held 4 bases outside the gene matches. Germline lookup yields CDR1 MNHNS and CDR2 SASEGT. The CDR3 is 13 residues long. This chain's CDR3 is CASSTDRGYEQYF. CDR3 bases: TGTGCCAGCAGCACCGACAGGGGCTACGAGCAGTACTTC.

This chain uses TRBV2 with TRBJ1-5; 8 positions agree with TRBD1. The germline CDR1 and CDR2 sequences are SNHLY and FYNNEI. The CDR3 loop spans 19 amino acids. J was trimmed by 1 base and V by 4 bases; bases with no gene match: 15. CDR3 coding DNA: TGTGCCAGCAGTGCCGGACAGGGCATATCTTTTAGGAGCAATCAGCCCCAGCATTTT. It translates to CASSAGQGISFRSNQPQHF.

V gene TRBV19 combines with J gene TRBJ2-2; D remains unclear. The germline V gene has CDR1 LNHDA and CDR2 SQIVND (reference sequence). V was cut by 0 bases and J by 0 bases, with 14 bases left in between. This CDR3 spans 18 amino acids. The CDR3 DNA reads as TGTGCCAGTAGTATAGATCATTATGGAGAGGCGAACACCGGGGAGCTGTTTTTT. Protein: CASSIDHYGEANTGELFF.

The chain employs TRBV7-9 and TRBJ2-7; D not certain. Germline V lookup: CDR1 SEHNR, CDR2 FQNEAQ (reference sequence). The V and J ends lost 2 bases and 6 bases respectively, with 8 bases between them. The CDR3 sequence is 12 residues long. The CDR3: CASSLTVSEQYF. Here the CDR3 DNA reads TGTGCCAGCAGCTTAACGGTGTCCGAGCAGTACTTC.

The chain has TRBV4-2 and TRBJ1-2; perhaps TRBD1 as D (5 bases). The ends were cut back, 8 bases at V and 4 bases at J, with 14 bases in the middle. Germline CDR1 is LGHNA and CDR2 is YNFKEQ. This CDR3 has 13 residues. CDR3 sequence: CASASGGSYGYTF. The CDR3, as DNA: TGTGCCAGCGCCTCCGGGGGGAGCTATGGCTACACCTTC.

This chain joins TRBV4-2 and TRBJ1-1; possible D gene TRBD1, 6 bases. The CDR3 totals 15 residues. From germline, CDR1 is LGHNA and CDR2 YNFKEQ. Trimming took 0 bases from V and 2 from J, leaving 10 bases between them. This CDR3 reads CASSQELQGNTEAFF. CDR3 nucleotides: TGTGCCAGCAGCCAAGAACTACAGGGAAACACTGAAGCTTTCTTT.

The V and J genes are TRBV6-5 and TRBJ1-1; D is uncertain. Germline V CDR1 and CDR2: MNHEY, SVGAGI. V was trimmed by 6 bases and J by 4 bases, leaving 15 bases between them. The CDR3 is 14 residues long. The CDR3 is CASSLGRLGTEAFF. The CDR3 DNA sequence: TGTGCCAGCAGCTTAGGGAGGTTAGGCACTGAAGCTTTCTTT.

The chain carries TRBV28 and TRBJ2-7; D is uncertain. With 5 bases removed from V and 6 bases from J, the gap between germline ends came to 8 bases. Germline V CDR1 and CDR2: MDHEN, SYDVKM. This CDR3 is 11 amino acids long. CDR3 in amino acids: CASSNQREQYF. The CDR3 DNA reads TGTGCCAGCAGTAACCAGCGCGAGCAGTACTTC.

On this clone: Other DNA sequences within the sample encode an identical CDR3. V and J are TRBV30 and TRBJ1-2, with no clear D. The CDR3 has 11 residues. Germline V gene data show CDR1 as GTSNPN and CDR2 as SVGIG (reference sequence). V was pared by 1 base and J by 4 bases, with 4 bases between. CDR3: CAWSELYGYTF. CDR3 DNA sequence: TGTGCCTGGAGTGAACTCTATGGCTACACCTTC.

The V call is TRBV5-1, the J call TRBJ2-7; 9 bases align to TRBD2. The CDR3 is 15 amino acids. Germline trimming cut 2 bases from V and 4 bases from J; bases unmatched to any gene: 7. Germline CDR1 reads SGHRS; CDR2 reads YFSETQ. CDR3 bases: TGCGCCAGCAGCTTTGGGCGGGAGGGACGGTACGAGCAGTACTTC. Translated, it gives CASSFGREGRYEQYF.

The J gene is TRBJ1-2, the V gene TRBV2; 10 bases match TRBD1. This CDR3 spans 14 amino acids. V was pared by 7 bases and J by 5 bases, with 7 bases of the junction left unmatched. Germline lookup yields CDR1 SNHLY and CDR2 FYNNEI. The CDR3 sequence: CASIGDRGLYGYTF. CDR3 nucleotide sequence: TGTGCCAGCATAGGGGACAGGGGACTTTATGGCTACACCTTC.

This chain connects TRBV6-1 to TRBJ2-7, with 7 bases identical to TRBD2. The CDR3 covers 14 residues. Germline V gene sequence: CDR1 MNHNS, CDR2 SASEGT. V gave up 5 bases and J gave up 3 bases; unmatched junction bases: 7. The CDR3 here is CASSSGIGVYEQYF. CDR3 sequence (DNA): TGTGCCAGCAGTAGCGGGATAGGGGTCTACGAGCAGTACTTC.

This chain joins TRBV27 and TRBJ2-7, with D perhaps matching TRBD2 (6 bases). The germline V gene encodes CDR1 MNHEY and CDR2 SMNVEV (reference sequence). The CDR3 covers 14 residues. Trimming took 4 bases from V and 0 from J, leaving 10 bases between them. CDR3 region: CASSSSSASYEQYF. The CDR3 nucleotides are TGTGCCAGCAGTTCGTCTAGCGCCTCCTACGAGCAGTACTTC.

The rearrangement joins TRBV6-5 to TRBJ1-2, with D possibly being TRBD1 (6 bases). Germline loops: CDR1 MNHEY, CDR2 SVGAGI. V gave up 5 bases and J gave up 8 bases, with 15 bases separating them. This CDR3 contains 13 residues. CDR3 sequence reads: CASSPGGARGYTF. The CDR3 coding sequence is TGTGCCAGCAGTCCTGGGGGGGCGCGGGGCTACACCTTC.

This chain connects TRBV5-1 to TRBJ1-1, with D possibly TRBD1 on 6 matching bases. The CDR3 loop spans 14 amino acids. Germline loops: CDR1 SGHRS, CDR2 YFSETQ. V was trimmed by 2 bases and J by 2 bases, leaving 10 bases between them. This CDR3 reads CASSLGQPNTEAFF. The CDR3 DNA follows: TGCGCCAGCAGCTTAGGACAGCCTAACACTGAAGCTTTCTTT.

This chain links TRBV6-5 with TRBJ2-7; a possible D gene is TRBD2 (6 bases). Trimming pared 5 bases from V and 5 bases from J, leaving 16 bases between. CDR3 length equals 14 residues. Germline lookup yields CDR1 MNHEY and CDR2 SVGAGI. The CDR3 loop is CASSPHREVDEQYF. The DNA for the CDR3 is TGTGCCAGCAGTCCCCATAGGGAGGTCGACGAGCAGTACTTC.

J is TRBJ2-3 and V is TRBV9; 9 bases map to TRBD2. The germline gives CDR1 SGDLS, CDR2 YYNGEE. The trim removed 2 bases at V and 1 base at J, leaving 5 bases unmatched. This CDR3 comprises 16 residues. The DNA of the CDR3 is TGTGCCAGCAGCGTTGGGACTAGCTTCCGCACAGATACGCAGTATTTT. Protein product: CASSVGTSFRTDTQYF. Looking up the rest from reference TRBV9 and TRBJ2-3 gives the full variable domain: DSGVTQTPKHLITATGQRVTLRCSPRSGDLSVYWYQQSLDQGLQFLIQYYNGEERAKGNILERFSAQQFPDLHSELNLSSLELGDSALYFCASSVGTSFRTDTQYFGPGTRLTVL.

The V and J genes are TRBV28 and TRBJ1-2; D is undetermined. Germline assignment: CDR1 MDHEN and CDR2 SYDVKM. This CDR3 is 12 amino acids long. The V end was cut by 1 base, the J end by 6 bases, with 6 bases between. The CDR3 DNA sequence: TGTGCCAGCAGTTTATTGGGAGATGGCTACACCTTC. Protein sequence: CASSLLGDGYTF.

This chain connects TRBV27 to TRBJ1-1; unclear D gene. Germline CDR1 reads MNHEY; CDR2 reads SMNVEV (reference sequence). Trimming removed 4 bases at V and 1 base at J, with 13 bases between. The CDR3 loop spans 15 amino acids. The CDR3 loop is CASSWTRRSNTEAFF. CDR3 DNA sequence: TGTGCCAGCAGTTGGACCAGGAGGTCGAACACTGAAGCTTTCTTT.

The chain carries TRBV11-2 and TRBJ2-5; 15 bases are a match to TRBD2. Trimming cost V 5 bases and J 5 bases; bases outside gene matches: 3. From germline, CDR1 is SGHAT and CDR2 FQNNGV. The CDR3 is made up of 15 amino acids. As DNA, the CDR3 is TGTGCCAGCAGCCGGACTAGCGGGAGGGGGGAGACCCAGTACTTC. Its translation is CASSRTSGRGETQYF.

The chain joins TRBV4-2 to TRBJ1-5; the D is unclear. The CDR3 sequence is 15 residues long. With 0 bases removed from V and 3 bases from J, the gap between germline ends came to 9 bases. Germline CDR1 is LGHNA and CDR2 is YNFKEQ. CDR3 DNA sequence: TGTGCCAGCAGCCAAGAGGGCGGGCCCAATCAGCCCCAGCATTTT. This sequence encodes CASSQEGGPNQPQHF.

The chain is built from TRBV14 and TRBJ2-1; D gene ambiguous. V was shortened by 0 bases and J by 12 bases, with 6 bases between the two germline ends. The CDR3 totals 11 residues. Germline V gives CDR1 SGHDN, CDR2 FVKESK. The CDR3 sequence: CASSQDLVQFF. Written as DNA, the CDR3 is TGTGCCAGCAGCCAAGATTTAGTGCAGTTCTTC.

The chain recombines TRBV19 with TRBJ2-3; 7 bases agree with TRBD2. Per the germline V gene, CDR1 is LNHDA and CDR2 is SQIVND (reference sequence). J gave up 2 bases and V 4 bases, and 3 bases lay outside the gene matches. This CDR3 contains 14 residues. Here the CDR3 reads CASSSGGSTDTQYF. The CDR3 DNA reads as TGTGCCAGTAGTAGCGGGGGTTCCACAGATACGCAGTATTTT.

The rearrangement links TRBV27 to TRBJ2-7; D possibly corresponds to TRBD2 (7 bases). The CDR3 runs 17 residues. Trimming shortened V by 9 bases and J by 0 bases, and 24 bases separated the two germline ends. The germline gives CDR1 MNHEY, CDR2 SMNVEV (reference sequence). In DNA form, the CDR3 reads TGTGCCAGTAAATCCGTGGGGGGGCAGACCTTCTCCTACGAGCAGTACTTC. As protein: CASKSVGGQTFSYEQYF.

V is TRBV27 and J is TRBJ1-2; no firm D call. CDR1 is MNHEY, CDR2 SMNVEV, per germline (reference sequence). V gave up 5 bases and J gave up 4 bases, with 11 bases separating them. The CDR3 extends over 13 amino acids. The chain's CDR3 is CASSRGWVYGYTF. As DNA, the CDR3 is TGTGCCAGCAGTCGGGGATGGGTCTATGGCTACACCTTC.